This is a list of T cell receptor beta chains from one sample in a study of cytotoxic CD8 clonotypes in ibrutinib-treated CLL. TCRdb keeps only in-frame clones here, not all; method: immunoSEQ multiplex PCR. The sample consists of some 200,000 clones, approximately 68% of them appearing once. The material sequenced was PBMCs, taken after 24 months of ibrutinib treatment. The receptor set was obtained from a human donor with chronic lymphocytic leukemia. CDR3s include the opening cysteine and the closing phenylalanine or tryptophan. A D gene is named only where the DNA matches it firmly. Size tells how often a clone was seen (once, few, many) or the class of an expanded clone, and some rows leave it out.

J gene: TRBJ2-1; V gene: TRBV10-3; D gene: TRBD2; clone size: -; CDR3 protein: CAISESGSSYNEQFF; CDR3 DNA: TGTGCCATCAGTGAGAGCGGGAGCTCCTACAATGAGCAGTTCTTC
J gene: TRBJ2-7; V gene: TRBV7-9; D gene: -; clone size: few; CDR3 protein: CASSSLGTEQYF; CDR3 DNA: TGTGCCAGCAGCTCTCTAGGGACAGAGCAGTACTTC
J gene: TRBJ1-2; V gene: TRBV7-2; D gene: -; clone size: few; CDR3 protein: CASSPEPLRGYTF; CDR3 DNA: TGTGCCAGCAGCCCAGAGCCTTTGCGGGGCTACACCTTC
J gene: TRBJ1-1; V gene: TRBV4-2; D gene: -; clone size: -; CDR3 protein: CASSQVTGQGRLAEAFF; CDR3 DNA: TGTGCCAGCAGCCAAGTAACGGGCCAGGGGAGGTTGGCTGAAGCTTTCTTT
J gene: TRBJ2-3; V gene: TRBV5-1; D gene: TRBD2; clone size: -; CDR3 protein: CASSLTGGDTQYF; CDR3 DNA: TGCGCCAGCAGCTTAACGGGAGGGGATACGCAGTATTTT
J gene: TRBJ2-3; V gene: TRBV6-4; D gene: -; clone size: -; CDR3 protein: CASSNVPTDTQYF; CDR3 DNA: TGTGCCAGCAGTAACGTTCCCACAGATACGCAGTATTTT
J gene: TRBJ2-1; V gene: TRBV6-6; D gene: TRBD2; clone size: -; CDR3 protein: CASSLGTSGSYNEQFF; CDR3 DNA: TGTGCCAGCAGTTTGGGGACTAGCGGGAGCTACAATGAGCAGTTCTTC
J gene: TRBJ1-1; V gene: TRBV18; D gene: TRBD1; clone size: -; CDR3 protein: CASSPGTGILNTEAFF; CDR3 DNA: TGTGCCAGCTCACCCGGGACAGGGATCCTGAACACTGAAGCTTTCTTT
J gene: TRBJ2-2; V gene: TRBV7-3; D gene: TRBD2; clone size: -; CDR3 protein: CASSSLAGKTGELFF; CDR3 DNA: TGTGCCAGCAGCTCACTAGCGGGAAAAACCGGGGAGCTGTTTTTT
J gene: TRBJ1-2; V gene: TRBV25-1; D gene: -; clone size: -; CDR3 protein: CASSESIRDGRSGYTF; CDR3 DNA: TGTGCCAGCAGTGAATCTATCCGGGACGGGAGGTCTGGCTACACCTTC
J gene: TRBJ2-1; V gene: TRBV7-6; D gene: -; clone size: -; CDR3 protein: CASRLTTGSNEQFF; CDR3 DNA: TGTGCCAGCAGACTAACCACCGGGAGTAATGAGCAGTTCTTC
J gene: TRBJ2-3; V gene: TRBV4-3; D gene: TRBD1; clone size: -; CDR3 protein: CASSQDWTGINTDTQYF; CDR3 DNA: TGCGCCAGCAGCCAAGATTGGACAGGGATTAACACAGATACGCAGTATTTT
J gene: TRBJ2-5; V gene: TRBV6-6; D gene: -; clone size: -; CDR3 protein: CASSHRSREETQYF; CDR3 DNA: TGTGCCAGCAGTCACCGGAGCAGGGAAGAGACCCAGTACTTC
J gene: TRBJ2-7; V gene: TRBV7-9; D gene: -; clone size: -; CDR3 protein: CASSFSQSSYEQYF; CDR3 DNA: TGTGCCAGCAGCTTCTCCCAGTCCTCCTACGAGCAGTACTTC
J gene: TRBJ2-5; V gene: TRBV5-6; D gene: -; clone size: -; CDR3 protein: CASSKGQSQETQYF; CDR3 DNA: TGTGCCAGCAGCAAAGGACAGTCTCAAGAGACCCAGTACTTC
J gene: TRBJ2-7; V gene: TRBV21-1; D gene: -; clone size: -; CDR3 protein: CASSRTLLAGGWEQYF; CDR3 DNA: TGTGCCAGCAGCCGGACCCTTCTAGCGGGAGGTTGGGAGCAGTACTTC
J gene: TRBJ2-7; V gene: TRBV2; D gene: -; clone size: -; CDR3 protein: CASSDRVDEQYF; CDR3 DNA: TGTGCCAGCAGTGATCGGGTGGACGAGCAGTACTTC
J gene: TRBJ2-7; V gene: TRBV9; D gene: -; clone size: few; CDR3 protein: CASSVLAKSYEQYF; CDR3 DNA: TGTGCCAGCAGCGTTCTAGCGAAGTCCTACGAGCAGTACTTC
J gene: TRBJ1-5; V gene: TRBV2; D gene: -; clone size: -; CDR3 protein: CASSEVSGAGPQHF; CDR3 DNA: TGTGCCAGCAGTGAGGTTTCTGGAGCCGGGCCCCAGCATTTT
J gene: TRBJ2-1; V gene: TRBV4-3; D gene: -; clone size: -; CDR3 protein: CASSQDPPEGPSINEQFF; CDR3 DNA: TGCGCCAGCAGCCAAGACCCCCCGGAGGGCCCCTCAATAAATGAGCAGTTCTTC
J gene: TRBJ2-1; V gene: TRBV15; D gene: TRBD1; clone size: -; CDR3 protein: CATGKDRSSYNEQFF; CDR3 DNA: TGTGCCACCGGAAAGGACAGGAGCTCCTACAATGAGCAGTTCTTC
J gene: TRBJ2-2; V gene: TRBV28; D gene: -; clone size: -; CDR3 protein: CASSRGVAGELFF; CDR3 DNA: TGTGCCAGCAGCCGCGGGGTGGCCGGGGAGCTGTTTTTT
J gene: TRBJ2-5; V gene: TRBV5-1; D gene: TRBD1; clone size: -; CDR3 protein: CASSTVGQGEETQYF; CDR3 DNA: TGCGCCAGCAGCACCGTGGGACAGGGGGAAGAGACCCAGTACTTC
J gene: TRBJ2-7; V gene: TRBV7-2; D gene: -; clone size: few; CDR3 protein: CASSWGTYEQYF; CDR3 DNA: TGTGCCAGCAGCTGGGGAACCTACGAGCAGTACTTC
J gene: TRBJ2-3; V gene: TRBV6-5; D gene: TRBD1; clone size: -; CDR3 protein: CASSYRTGGPDTQYF; CDR3 DNA: TGTGCCAGCAGTTACCGGACAGGGGGCCCAGATACGCAGTATTTT
J gene: TRBJ2-2; V gene: TRBV5-6; D gene: -; clone size: -; CDR3 protein: CASSFGQRRTGELFF; CDR3 DNA: TGTGCCAGCAGCTTCGGACAGCGGCGCACCGGGGAGCTGTTTTTT
J gene: TRBJ1-3; V gene: TRBV29-1; D gene: TRBD1; clone size: -; CDR3 protein: CSVGQGQSSGNTIYF; CDR3 DNA: TGCAGCGTTGGACAGGGTCAGAGCTCTGGAAACACCATATATTTT
J gene: TRBJ2-7; V gene: TRBV28; D gene: -; clone size: once; CDR3 protein: CASSLWASSYEQYF; CDR3 DNA: TGTGCCAGCAGTTTATGGGCTTCTTCCTACGAGCAGTACTTC
J gene: TRBJ2-2; V gene: TRBV5-5; D gene: -; clone size: -; CDR3 protein: CASSLARHMNTGELFF; CDR3 DNA: TGTGCCAGCAGCTTGGCCCGACATATGAACACCGGGGAGCTGTTTTTT
J gene: TRBJ1-1; V gene: TRBV6-5; D gene: -; clone size: -; CDR3 protein: CASSGDGGVSYAFF; CDR3 DNA: TGTGCCAGCAGTGGGGACGGTGGGGTCAGTTATGCTTTCTTT
J gene: TRBJ1-1; V gene: TRBV28; D gene: -; clone size: -; CDR3 protein: CASSPGHQNTEAFF; CDR3 DNA: TGTGCCAGCAGTCCCGGACACCAGAACACTGAAGCTTTCTTT
J gene: TRBJ2-2; V gene: TRBV4-1; D gene: -; clone size: -; CDR3 protein: CASSRRALTGELFF; CDR3 DNA: TGCGCCAGCAGCAGGCGAGCCCTCACCGGGGAGCTGTTTTTT
J gene: TRBJ1-5; V gene: TRBV27; D gene: -; clone size: -; CDR3 protein: CASSLSPGQPQHF; CDR3 DNA: TGTGCCAGCAGTTTATCCCCGGGCCAGCCCCAGCATTTT
J gene: TRBJ2-4; V gene: TRBV28; D gene: -; clone size: -; CDR3 protein: CASSLFDPGKAKNIQYF; CDR3 DNA: TGTGCCAGCAGTTTATTTGACCCAGGGAAAGCCAAAAACATTCAGTACTTC
J gene: TRBJ1-1; V gene: TRBV18; D gene: -; clone size: -; CDR3 protein: CASSPPRIFLGNTEAFF; CDR3 DNA: TGTGCCAGCTCACCACCGAGAATTTTCCTGGGGAACACTGAAGCTTTCTTT
J gene: TRBJ2-5; V gene: TRBV5-4; D gene: -; clone size: -; CDR3 protein: CASSLGLGIGLETQYF; CDR3 DNA: TGTGCCAGCAGCTTGGGACTAGGAATAGGGCTAGAGACCCAGTACTTC
J gene: TRBJ2-7; V gene: TRBV14; D gene: TRBD1; clone size: -; CDR3 protein: CASSQRTGTGFREQYF; CDR3 DNA: TGTGCCAGCAGCCAACGCACCGGGACAGGGTTTCGAGAGCAGTACTTC
J gene: TRBJ2-5; V gene: TRBV9; D gene: -; clone size: -; CDR3 protein: CASSPWWTQYF; CDR3 DNA: TGTGCCAGCAGCCCCTGGTGGACCCAGTACTTC
J gene: TRBJ2-3; V gene: TRBV7-8; D gene: -; clone size: -; CDR3 protein: CASSLMLGVDTQYF; CDR3 DNA: TGTGCCAGCAGCTTAATGCTCGGGGTCGATACGCAGTATTTT
J gene: TRBJ1-2; V gene: TRBV5-6; D gene: TRBD1; clone size: once; CDR3 protein: CASSRNGQGPYGYTF; CDR3 DNA: TGTGCCAGCAGCCGCAATGGACAGGGACCCTATGGCTACACCTTC
J gene: TRBJ2-7; V gene: TRBV5-4; D gene: -; clone size: -; CDR3 protein: CASSPEVGGPNPYEQYF; CDR3 DNA: TGTGCCAGCAGCCCGGAGGTAGGGGGGCCCAATCCCTACGAGCAGTACTTC
J gene: TRBJ2-1; V gene: TRBV2; D gene: TRBD2; clone size: -; CDR3 protein: CASRPHGLAGPSGGSYNEQFF; CDR3 DNA: TGTGCCAGCAGGCCCCACGGACTAGCGGGGCCGTCGGGGGGCTCCTACAATGAGCAGTTCTTC
J gene: TRBJ2-4; V gene: TRBV5-1; D gene: TRBD2; clone size: -; CDR3 protein: CASRPSTGLAEF; CDR3 DNA: TGCGCCAGCAGGCCATCGACGGGACTAGCGGAGTTC
J gene: TRBJ2-7; V gene: TRBV15; D gene: -; clone size: -; CDR3 protein: CATSSPAGTPVGEQYF; CDR3 DNA: TGTGCCACCAGCAGTCCTGCCGGGACCCCTGTTGGCGAGCAGTACTTC
J gene: TRBJ1-2; V gene: TRBV27; D gene: -; clone size: -; CDR3 protein: CASKRRTRTYGYTF; CDR3 DNA: TGTGCCAGCAAACGCCGGACCCGTACGTATGGCTACACCTTC
J gene: TRBJ2-7; V gene: TRBV5-8; D gene: -; clone size: -; CDR3 protein: CASSLIDKRLLEQYF; CDR3 DNA: TGTGCCAGCAGCTTAATAGACAAGCGCCTCCTGGAGCAGTACTTC
J gene: TRBJ2-7; V gene: TRBV10-3; D gene: -; clone size: -; CDR3 protein: CAIRYRDSYEQYF; CDR3 DNA: TGTGCCATCAGGTACAGAGACTCCTACGAGCAGTACTTC
J gene: TRBJ1-1; V gene: TRBV5-1; D gene: -; clone size: -; CDR3 protein: CASSLVDTGGTEAFF; CDR3 DNA: TGCGCCAGCAGCTTGGTGGATACTGGGGGCACTGAAGCTTTCTTT
J gene: TRBJ1-2; V gene: TRBV7-9; D gene: -; clone size: few; CDR3 protein: CASSLGSAGIGYTF; CDR3 DNA: TGTGCCAGCAGCTTAGGGTCGGCAGGGATTGGCTACACCTTC
J gene: TRBJ2-7; V gene: TRBV4-3; D gene: -; clone size: -; CDR3 protein: CASSQATENYYEQYF; CDR3 DNA: TGCGCCAGCAGCCAAGCCACCGAGAATTACTACGAGCAGTACTTC
J gene: TRBJ1-2; V gene: TRBV7-8; D gene: -; clone size: -; CDR3 protein: CASSYRRDPQGGYTF; CDR3 DNA: TGTGCCAGCAGCTATAGACGGGACCCTCAGGGTGGCTACACCTTC
J gene: TRBJ1-2; V gene: TRBV4-1; D gene: TRBD1; clone size: -; CDR3 protein: CASSPTGANYGYTF; CDR3 DNA: TGCGCCAGCAGCCCCACAGGGGCTAACTATGGCTACACCTTC
J gene: TRBJ2-5; V gene: TRBV7-9; D gene: -; clone size: few; CDR3 protein: CASSLQYF; CDR3 DNA: TGTGCCAGCAGCCTACAGTACTTC
J gene: TRBJ2-1; V gene: TRBV4-3; D gene: -; clone size: -; CDR3 protein: CASSQDRGYNEQFF; CDR3 DNA: TGCGCCAGCAGCCAAGATCGGGGCTACAATGAGCAGTTCTTC
J gene: TRBJ1-2; V gene: TRBV5-6; D gene: TRBD1; clone size: -; CDR3 protein: CASSLVTGESYTF; CDR3 DNA: TGTGCCAGCAGCTTGGTGACAGGGGAGAGCTACACCTTC
J gene: TRBJ2-6; V gene: TRBV11-2; D gene: -; clone size: -; CDR3 protein: CASSKMMSSGANVLTF; CDR3 DNA: TGTGCCAGCAGCAAGATGATGAGCTCTGGGGCCAACGTCCTGACTTTC
J gene: TRBJ1-1; V gene: TRBV7-9; D gene: TRBD1; clone size: -; CDR3 protein: CASSLVASANRGGNTEAFF; CDR3 DNA: TGTGCCAGCAGCTTAGTCGCGTCGGCTAACAGGGGAGGGAACACTGAAGCTTTCTTT
J gene: TRBJ1-5; V gene: TRBV2; D gene: TRBD1; clone size: few; CDR3 protein: CASSRQGARNQPQHF; CDR3 DNA: TGTGCCAGCAGCAGACAGGGGGCGCGAAATCAGCCCCAGCATTTT
J gene: TRBJ2-7; V gene: TRBV19; D gene: -; clone size: few; CDR3 protein: CASSHQGTSYEQYF; CDR3 DNA: TGTGCCAGTAGTCATCAGGGAACCTCCTACGAGCAGTACTTC
J gene: TRBJ2-7; V gene: TRBV6-5; D gene: TRBD2; clone size: -; CDR3 protein: CASSYTGGTYEQYF; CDR3 DNA: TGTGCCAGCAGTTACACGGGAGGGACCTACGAGCAGTACTTC